Listed below are T cell receptor beta chains from one sample, sequenced in a study of shared clonotypes between healthy human individuals. The repertoire was sequenced with immunoSEQ multiplex PCR; TCRdb's copy has only in-frame clones and lacks some. This repertoire shows about 2.4 million clones, roughly 93% found once; its top ten account for approximately 0.37%. Sample: naive CD4+ T cells from PBMCs. These receptors all come from a man younger than 30 in good health. Some clones in this sample may be carry-over from other donors' samples. Both conserved end residues are part of each CDR3. The order of the fields is CDR3 protein, CDR3 DNA, clone size, V gene, J gene, D gene. A D gene is named only where the DNA matches it firmly. Size is stated for part of the rows, as once, few or many counts, or as a class when the clone is expanded.

CASSLLSLAGAYEQYF	TGTGCCAGCAGCTTACTTAGCCTAGCGGGAGCCTACGAGCAGTACTTC	.	TRBV7-2	TRBJ2-7	TRBD2
CASNQGYQPQHF	TGTGCCAGCAACCAGGGGTATCAGCCCCAGCATTTT	.	TRBV6-1	TRBJ1-5	.
CASSPQTSGRTDTQYF	TGTGCCAGCAGCCCTCAAACTAGCGGACGCACAGATACGCAGTATTTT	.	TRBV11-2	TRBJ2-3	TRBD2
CASSLGSRVDGYTF	TGCGCCAGCAGCTTGGGTTCCAGGGTAGATGGCTACACCTTC	.	TRBV5-1	TRBJ1-2	.
CASSRTGGRTNEQFF	TGTGCCAGTAGTAGGACAGGGGGCCGCACGAATGAGCAGTTCTTC	.	TRBV19	TRBJ2-1	TRBD1
CASSLGGAATEAFF	TGTGCCAGCAGCCTCGGGGGGGCTGCCACTGAAGCTTTCTTT	.	TRBV7-3	TRBJ1-1	.
CASSYRPGDEQYF	TGCGCCAGCAGCTACCGGCCTGGCGACGAGCAGTACTTC	.	TRBV5-1	TRBJ2-7	.
CASSPGPNEQYF	TGTGCCAGCTCACCAGGGCCCAACGAGCAGTACTTC	.	TRBV18	TRBJ2-7	.
CASGGQPQHF	TGTGCCAGCGGGGGGCAGCCCCAGCATTTT	.	TRBV6-5	TRBJ1-5	.
CASSSRQYQETQYF	TGTGCCAGCAGTTCACGACAGTACCAAGAGACCCAGTACTTC	.	TRBV28	TRBJ2-5	.
CASSQEERLAGNNEQFF	TGCGCCAGCAGCCAAGAGGAACGGCTAGCGGGAAACAATGAGCAGTTCTTC	.	TRBV4-1	TRBJ2-1	TRBD2
CASSLRGVLGVRQFF	TGTGCCAGCAGTTTAAGGGGAGTTCTTGGGGTACGGCAGTTCTTC	.	TRBV27	TRBJ2-1	.
CGCSEGGTDTQYF	TGTGGCTGTTCAGAAGGGGGCACAGATACGCAGTATTTT	.	TRBV2	TRBJ2-3	.
CSAIGSEAFF	TGCAGTGCTATCGGTTCTGAAGCTTTCTTT	.	TRBV20-1	TRBJ1-1	.
CASSFRQGRNEQYF	TGTGCCAGCAGCTTCCGACAGGGTCGAAACGAGCAGTACTTC	.	TRBV7-2	TRBJ2-7	TRBD1
CAWSVGLDNEQFF	TGTGCCTGGAGTGTCGGGCTAGACAATGAGCAGTTCTTC	.	TRBV30	TRBJ2-1	.
CASSGTSGRAAGANVLTF	TGTGCCAGCAGTGGGACTAGCGGGAGGGCCGCTGGGGCCAACGTCCTGACTTTC	once	TRBV6-4	TRBJ2-6	TRBD2
CASSPIHQGAEKLFF	TGTGCCAGCAGCCCCATACATCAGGGAGCTGAAAAACTGTTTTTT	.	TRBV11-2	TRBJ1-4	.
CASSRNLQPQHF	TGTGCCAGTAGTAGGAATCTACAGCCCCAGCATTTT	.	TRBV19	TRBJ1-5	.
CASSSGGTKTASTDTQYF	TGTGCCAGCAGTTCCGGGGGCACAAAGACCGCTAGCACAGATACGCAGTATTTT	.	TRBV28	TRBJ2-3	.
CASSSNPGHRNNEQFF	TGTGCCAGCAGCTCGAACCCCGGACATAGAAACAATGAGCAGTTCTTC	.	TRBV5-4	TRBJ2-1	.
CASRGQGASDTQYF	TGCGCCAGCAGGGGACAGGGGGCCTCAGATACGCAGTATTTT	.	TRBV5-1	TRBJ2-3	TRBD1
CAISESNGPGAFF	TGTGCCATCAGTGAGTCTAACGGCCCGGGGGCTTTCTTT	.	TRBV10-3	TRBJ1-1	.
CASSFGTANTEAFF	TGTGCCAGCAGCTTCGGGACAGCGAACACTGAAGCTTTCTTT	.	TRBV7-8	TRBJ1-1	TRBD1
CASSISRVPHEQFF	TGTGCCAGCAGTATCTCCCGGGTCCCCCACGAGCAGTTCTTC	few	TRBV2	TRBJ2-1	.
CASFDRVNTEAFF	TGCGCCAGCTTCGACAGGGTGAACACTGAAGCTTTCTTT	.	TRBV5-1	TRBJ1-1	TRBD1
CASSVASGPYNEQFF	TGTGCCAGCAGCGTAGCTAGCGGTCCCTACAATGAGCAGTTCTTC	.	TRBV9	TRBJ2-1	TRBD2
CASKFGLAHYNEQFF	TGTGCCAGCAAGTTTGGGCTAGCCCACTACAATGAGCAGTTCTTC	once	TRBV2	TRBJ2-1	.
CASSFPSGEYNEQFF	TGTGCCAGCAGTTTCCCTTCGGGGGAATACAATGAGCAGTTCTTC	.	TRBV7-2	TRBJ2-1	.